This passage covers 26 T cell receptor beta chains from one sample sequenced in a study of beta chain features in type 1 diabetes. The whole isolated RNA underwent reverse transcription, so sequencing captured expressed TCRB transcripts. Produced via immunoSEQ multiplex PCR; TCRdb's table is partial and in-frame only. The data show under 450,000 clones, with about 14% seen just once and roughly 0.038% held by the top ten. Source material: naive CD4+ T cells from blood. The receptors come from a man younger than 40 in good health.

This clone was recorded a few times. J is TRBJ2-3 and V is TRBV15; D may be TRBD1 (5 bases). The CDR3 is 17 residues long. Germline V gene lookup returns CDR1 LNHNV and CDR2 YYDKDF (reference sequence). V shed 1 base and J shed 4 bases, with 18 bases lying between them. CDR3: CATSRGRAGSVADTQYF. CDR3 nucleotide sequence: TGTGCCACCAGCAGAGGTCGGGCAGGGTCTGTCGCAGATACGCAGTATTTT. Full variable domain (missing parts from reference TRBV15 and TRBJ2-3): DAMVIQNPRYQVTQFGKPVTLSCSQTLNHNVMYWYQQKSSQAPKLLFHYYDKDFNNEADTPDNFQSRRPNTSFCFLDIRSPGLGDTAMYLCATSRGRAGSVADTQYFGPGTRLTVL.

This clone occurred a few times. V gene TRBV11-1 combines with J gene TRBJ2-1; 9 positions match TRBD2. CDR3 length: 16 residues. From germline, CDR1 is SGHAT and CDR2 FQDESV (reference sequence). V lost 9 bases, J lost 12 bases, and 21 bases stayed unmatched. The DNA of the CDR3 is TGTGCCAGTCGGCCGGGCCCGGGACTAGCTGCCGTATTGCAGTTCTTC. Its translation is CASRPGPGLAAVLQFF. The full variable domain, rest sourced from reference TRBV11-1 and TRBJ2-1, is EAEVAQSPRYKITEKSQAVAFWCDPISGHATLYWYRQILGQGPELLVQFQDESVVDDSQLPKDRFSAERLKGVDSTLKIQPAELGDSAMYLCASRPGPGLAAVLQFFGPGTRLTVL.

This chain links TRBV7-2 with TRBJ2-2; D perhaps matches TRBD2 (5 bases). Trimming left V 8 bases short and J 2 bases short, with 15 bases between. The CDR3 length is 15 residues. The germline V gene encodes CDR1 SGHTA and CDR2 FQGNSA. The CDR3 region is CASVLGRANTGELFF. The CDR3 nucleotides are TGTGCCAGCGTCCTTGGGCGGGCCAACACCGGGGAGCTGTTTTTT. Supplemented by reference TRBV7-2 and TRBJ2-2, the full variable domain reads GAGVSQSPSNKVTEKGKDVELRCDPISGHTALYWYRQSLGQGLEFLIYFQGNSAPDKSGLPSDRFSAERTGGSVSTLTIQRTQQEDSAVYLCASVLGRANTGELFFGEGSRLTVL.

J is TRBJ2-5 and V is TRBV6-6, with no clear D. V lost 5 bases and J 3 bases, leaving 4 bases between the germline ends. Germline V gives CDR1 MNHNY, CDR2 SVGAGI (reference sequence). This CDR3 is built from 11 residues. The CDR3: CASSEKETQYF. In DNA form, the CDR3 reads TGTGCCAGCAGTGAGAAAGAGACCCAGTACTTC.

In its sample, this clone was seen a few times. The V call is TRBV15, the J call TRBJ2-3; TRBD2 is a possible D gene (5 bases). V lost 5 bases, J lost 1 base, and 16 bases lay in between. This CDR3 is built from 16 residues. Germline lookup yields CDR1 LNHNV and CDR2 YYDKDF (reference sequence). CDR3 loop: CATSPLRGFGTDTQYF. CDR3 coding DNA: TGTGCCACCAGCCCCCTAAGAGGGTTTGGCACAGATACGCAGTATTTT.

This clone was seen ten or more times. The chain is built from TRBV28 and TRBJ2-7; TRBD1 or TRBD2 may be the D gene (5 bases each). The V gene's germline CDR1 is MDHEN and CDR2 SYDVKM. The CDR3 extends over 12 amino acids. V lost 8 bases, J lost 3 bases, and 11 bases lay in between. CDR3 in DNA: TGTGCCAGCGGGGGAAGGAGCTACGAGCAGTACTTC. This encodes CASGGRSYEQYF.

This clone showed up just a few times. Other DNA sequences in this sample translate to the same CDR3. This sequence joins TRBV7-8 and TRBJ2-3, with a tentative D call TRBD2 (5 bases). V was clipped by 1 base and J by 4 bases, with 6 bases between them. Germline assignment: CDR1 SGHVS and CDR2 FQNEAQ. CDR3 size: 13 residues. Written as DNA, the CDR3 is TGTGCCAGCAGCTTAGGGCGGGCAGATACGCAGTATTTT. Translation gives CASSLGRADTQYF.

This clone was seen a few times. The chain uses TRBV19 and TRBJ2-1, with 10 bases lining up with TRBD2. This CDR3 has 13 residues. From germline, CDR1 is LNHDA and CDR2 SQIVND (reference sequence). Trimming cost V 8 bases and J 4 bases; bases outside gene matches: 2. The CDR3 region is CASRTSGYNEQFF. The DNA of the CDR3 is TGTGCCAGTCGGACTAGCGGTTACAATGAGCAGTTCTTC.

The chain links TRBV6-6 to TRBJ2-6; the D is unclear. V was clipped by 2 bases and J by 1 base, with 6 bases between them. Germline CDR1 and CDR2: MNHNY and SVGAGI (reference sequence). The CDR3 sequence is 15 residues long. The DNA of the CDR3 is TGTGCCAGCAGTTACAGGGTATCTGGGGCCAACGTCCTGACTTTC. Its protein product is CASSYRVSGANVLTF.

The chain employs TRBV5-1 and TRBJ2-2; D is unclear. V was clipped by 2 bases and J by 1 base, with 12 bases between them. CDR3 size: 16 residues. Germline V gives CDR1 SGHRS, CDR2 YFSETQ. CDR3 nucleotides: TGCGCCAGCAGCTTATGGGAATCCTTGAACACCGGGGAGCTGTTTTTT. Its translation: CASSLWESLNTGELFF.

This clone was found a few times. The chain is built from TRBV7-8 and TRBJ2-1, with 12 bases aligning to TRBD2. The CDR3 loop spans 17 amino acids. The trim removed 1 base at V and 5 bases at J, leaving 6 bases unmatched. In germline, CDR1 is SGHVS, CDR2 FQNEAQ. DNA for the CDR3: TGTGCCAGCAGCTTAGGGAGGACTAGCGGGGTGAACAATGAGCAGTTCTTC. It codes for CASSLGRTSGVNNEQFF.

In its sample, this clone was seen a few times. The V and J genes are TRBV9 and TRBJ2-1, with no clear D. This CDR3 spans 18 amino acids. Deletions cut 0 bases from V and 0 bases from J, with 16 bases between. CDR1 and CDR2 from the germline V gene are SGDLS and YYNGEE. CDR3 in amino acids: CASSVVGGSLSSYNEQFF. CDR3 DNA sequence: TGTGCCAGCAGCGTAGTGGGTGGATCCCTAAGCTCCTACAATGAGCAGTTCTTC.

This clone was seen a handful of times. V usage is TRBV5-1 and J usage is TRBJ2-6; either TRBD1 or TRBD2 may fit D (5 bases each). Trimming cost V 5 bases and J 2 bases, with 11 bases left between them. CDR1 is SGHRS and CDR2 is YFSETQ in the germline V gene. The CDR3 extends over 15 amino acids. For the CDR3, the DNA is TGCGCCAGCAGACGTGAGGGGACTGGGGCCAACGTCCTGACTTTC. It is translated as CASRREGTGANVLTF.

This clone has only a few counts. CDR3 in amino acids: CATSREPSARGYGYTF. The CDR3 DNA reads as TGTGCCACCAGCAGAGAGCCCTCTGCCAGGGGCTATGGCTACACCTTC. This chain links TRBV15 with TRBJ1-2, with a possible D match to TRBD1 (6 bases). The V and J ends lost 0 bases and 4 bases respectively, with 15 bases between them. The CDR3 sequence is 16 residues long. Per the germline V gene, CDR1 is LNHNV and CDR2 is YYDKDF (reference sequence).

The chain joins TRBV6-5 to TRBJ1-2; TRBD1 might be the D (5 bases). Trimming removed 6 bases from V and 4 bases from J, with 18 bases in between. This CDR3 is built from 15 residues. CDR1 and CDR2 from the germline V gene are MNHEY and SVGAGI. In DNA, the CDR3 is TGTGCCAGCAGCCTGGGACGTCCGATTTTCTATGGCTACACCTTC. This sequence encodes CASSLGRPIFYGYTF.

In the case of this clone: Other DNA sequences in this sample translate to the same CDR3. The gene calls are TRBV21-1 and TRBJ2-6; the table assigns TRBD2, which was not confirmed against the DNA. TRBV21-1 is annotated as a pseudogene. CDR3 length: 16 amino acids. CDR3 bases: TGTGCCAGCACTCCAAAAGAGGGTGGAGGGGCCAACGTCCTGACTTTC. Its translation: CASTPKEGGGANVLTF.

The chain uses TRBV11-3 and TRBJ2-4; perhaps D is TRBD1 or TRBD2 (5 bases each). V lost 5 bases and J 2 bases, leaving 16 bases between the germline ends. CDR1 SGHNT and CDR2 YENEEA come from the germline V gene. This CDR3 has 16 residues. CDR3: CASSPWGEGSKNIQYF. CDR3 coding DNA: TGTGCCAGCAGCCCCTGGGGAGAGGGGTCCAAAAACATTCAGTACTTC. Looking up the rest from reference TRBV11-3 and TRBJ2-4 gives the full variable domain: EAGVVQSPRYKIIEKKQPVAFWCNPISGHNTLYWYLQNLGQGPELLIRYENEEAVDDSQLPKDRFSAERLKGVDSTLKIQPAELGDSAVYLCASSPWGEGSKNIQYFGAGTRLSVL.

The chain has TRBV7-2 and TRBJ2-3, with 10 bases lining up with TRBD2. V lost 4 bases, J lost 2 bases, and 9 bases stayed unmatched. The germline V gene has CDR1 SGHTA and CDR2 FQGNSA. CDR3 length equals 17 residues. CDR3 nucleotide sequence: TGTGCCAGCAGCTCCTCTTCGACTAGCGGGCACACAGATACGCAGTATTTT. Protein product: CASSSSSTSGHTDTQYF.

This clone was seen just once. The rearrangement links TRBV4-1 to TRBJ1-1; D is undetermined. Germline V CDR1 and CDR2: MGHRA, YSYEKL. The CDR3 contains 15 residues. V lost 5 bases, J lost 1 base, and 14 bases lay in between. CDR3 nucleotides: TGCGCCAGCAGCGACACCGGGAGAAAGAACACTGAAGCTTTCTTT. Translating it yields CASSDTGRKNTEAFF.

With respect to this clone: The sample contains more than one DNA sequence encoding this CDR3. The rearrangement links TRBV4-3 to TRBJ2-1, with 8 bases that match TRBD2. The ends lost 0 bases at V and 1 base at J; junction bases unmatched: 5. This CDR3 is built from 17 residues. Germline lookup yields CDR1 LGHNA and CDR2 YSLEER. CDR3 coding DNA: TGCGCCAGCAGCCAAGATCCGAGCGGGAGTTCCTACAATGAGCAGTTCTTC. It translates to CASSQDPSGSSYNEQFF.

This clone occurred once. This chain joins TRBV7-2 and TRBJ2-7; D may be TRBD1 (6 bases). This CDR3 has 15 amino acids. Germline V CDR1 and CDR2: SGHTA, FQGNSA. V shed 2 bases and J shed 0 bases, with 11 bases lying between them. In DNA form, the CDR3 reads TGTGCCAGCAGCTTAACAGGGTACAGCTCCTACGAGCAGTACGTC. Amino acids: CASSLTGYSSYEQYV.

The table lists this clone with a few counts. The CDR3, as DNA: TGTGCCAGCAGCCGACAGGGGAGCACTGAAGCTTTCTTT. It codes for CASSRQGSTEAFF. The V gene is TRBV7-2, the J gene TRBJ1-1, with 8 positions matching TRBD1. The CDR3 loop spans 13 amino acids. Germline lookup yields CDR1 SGHTA and CDR2 FQGNSA. Trimming took 5 bases from V and 4 from J; bases not matched to a gene: 3. Full variable domain (remainder filled in from reference TRBV7-2 and TRBJ1-1): GAGVSQSPSNKVTEKGKDVELRCDPISGHTALYWYRQSLGQGLEFLIYFQGNSAPDKSGLPSDRFSAERTGGSVSTLTIQRTQQEDSAVYLCASSRQGSTEAFFGQGTRLTVV.

This clone was observed a handful of times. This chain joins TRBV18 and TRBJ2-1; 7 bases align to TRBD2. This CDR3 is 14 amino acids long. J lost 7 bases, V lost 6 bases, and 9 bases had no gene match. From germline, CDR1 is KGHSH and CDR2 LQKENI. CDR3 in DNA: TGTGCCAGCTCCCTCTGGGATAGCGGGAATGAGCAGTTCTTC. Its translation is CASSLWDSGNEQFF.

This clone was counted a few times. V is TRBV6-5 and J is TRBJ1-1; D might be TRBD1 (6 bases). Germline V CDR1 and CDR2: MNHEY, SVGAGI. There are 11 residues in the CDR3. V was cut by 8 bases and J by 9 bases, with 13 bases left in between. CDR3: CASGTQGKAFF. The DNA for the CDR3 is TGTGCCAGCGGCACCCAGGGGAAAGCTTTCTTT.

V and J are TRBV4-3 and TRBJ1-2; a possible D gene is TRBD1 (6 bases). V was shortened by 0 bases and J by 7 bases, with 12 bases between the two germline ends. Germline V CDR1 and CDR2: LGHNA, YSLEER. This CDR3 contains 14 residues. CDR3 sequence (DNA): TGCGCCAGCAGCCAAGAACGGGGGCAAGGTGGCTACACCTTC. This encodes CASSQERGQGGYTF.

In nucleotides, the CDR3 is TGTGCCACAGGGGATCCCTACAATGAGCAGTTCTTC. It codes for CATGDPYNEQFF. The rearrangement uses TRBV6-5 and TRBJ2-1, with a tentative D call TRBD1 (6 bases). This CDR3 is 12 amino acids long. Trimming stripped 10 bases from V and 2 bases from J, with 9 bases between. Germline V gene data show CDR1 as MNHEY and CDR2 as SVGAGI.